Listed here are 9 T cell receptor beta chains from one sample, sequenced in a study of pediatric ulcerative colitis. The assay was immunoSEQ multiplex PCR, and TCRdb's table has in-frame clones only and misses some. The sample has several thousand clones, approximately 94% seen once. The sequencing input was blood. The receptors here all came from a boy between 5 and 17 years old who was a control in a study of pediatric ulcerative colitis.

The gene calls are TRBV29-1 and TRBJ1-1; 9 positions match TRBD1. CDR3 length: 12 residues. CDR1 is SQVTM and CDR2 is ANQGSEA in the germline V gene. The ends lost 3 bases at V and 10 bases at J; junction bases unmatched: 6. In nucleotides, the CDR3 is TGCAGCGTTGAGGGACAGGGACGGAGAGCTTTCTTT. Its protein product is CSVEGQGRRAFF.

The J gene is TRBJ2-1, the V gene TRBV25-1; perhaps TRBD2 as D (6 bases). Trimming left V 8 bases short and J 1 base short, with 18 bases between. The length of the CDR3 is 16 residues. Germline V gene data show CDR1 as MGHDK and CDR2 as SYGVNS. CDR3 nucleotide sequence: TGTGCCAGCCACTCTTCCGGGACTCCGTCCTACAATGAGCAGTTCTTC. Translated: CASHSSGTPSYNEQFF.

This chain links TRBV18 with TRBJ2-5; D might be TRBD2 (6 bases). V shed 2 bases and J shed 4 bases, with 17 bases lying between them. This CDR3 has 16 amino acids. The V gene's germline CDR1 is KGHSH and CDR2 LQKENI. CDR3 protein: CASSPVGNQGGETQYF. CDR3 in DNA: TGTGCCAGCTCACCAGTGGGAAATCAGGGAGGAGAGACCCAGTACTTC.

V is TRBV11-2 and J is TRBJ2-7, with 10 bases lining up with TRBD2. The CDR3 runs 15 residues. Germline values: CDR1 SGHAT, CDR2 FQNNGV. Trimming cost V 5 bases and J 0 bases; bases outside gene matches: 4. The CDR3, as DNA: TGTGCCAGCAGCCTGGGACTAGCGTTCTCCTACGAGCAGTACTTC. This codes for CASSLGLAFSYEQYF.

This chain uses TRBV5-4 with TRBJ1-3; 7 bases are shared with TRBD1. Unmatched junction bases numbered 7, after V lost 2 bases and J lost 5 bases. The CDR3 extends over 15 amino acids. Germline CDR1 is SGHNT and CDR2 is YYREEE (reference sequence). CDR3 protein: CASSFTGEGRNTIYF. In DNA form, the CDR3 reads TGTGCCAGCAGCTTTACAGGGGAGGGTAGAAACACCATATATTTT.

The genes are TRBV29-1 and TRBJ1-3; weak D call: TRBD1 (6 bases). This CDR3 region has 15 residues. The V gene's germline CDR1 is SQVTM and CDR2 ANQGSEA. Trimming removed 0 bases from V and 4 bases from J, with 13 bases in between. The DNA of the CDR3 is TGCAGCGTTGAAGATCCGGGGGGCATCGGAAACACCATATATTTT. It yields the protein CSVEDPGGIGNTIYF.

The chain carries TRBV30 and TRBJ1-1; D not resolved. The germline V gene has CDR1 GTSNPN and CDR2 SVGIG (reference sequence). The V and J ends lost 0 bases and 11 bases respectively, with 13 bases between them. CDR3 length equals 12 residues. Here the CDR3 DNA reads TGTGCCTGGAGTGTATCGTCCATCTGGGCTTTCTTT. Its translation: CAWSVSSIWAFF.

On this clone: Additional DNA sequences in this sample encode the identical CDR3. This CDR3 reads CASSLAWGTEAFF. The CDR3 nucleotides are TGTGCCAGCAGCTTGGCGTGGGGCACTGAAGCTTTCTTT. This chain links TRBV11-2 with TRBJ1-1; D ambiguous. V was pared by 3 bases and J by 4 bases, with 9 bases between. The CDR3 contains 13 residues. Germline V lookup: CDR1 SGHAT, CDR2 FQNNGV.

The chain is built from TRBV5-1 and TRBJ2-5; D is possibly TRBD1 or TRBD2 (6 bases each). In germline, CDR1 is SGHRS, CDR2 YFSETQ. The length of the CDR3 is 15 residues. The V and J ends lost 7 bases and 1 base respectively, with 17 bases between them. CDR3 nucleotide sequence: TGCGCCAGCGACGAGCTAGGAGGGGGCCAAGAGACCCAGTACTTC. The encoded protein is CASDELGGGQETQYF.